A single sample gave rise to the 9 T cell receptor beta chains below, sequenced in a study of blood T cell repertoires in COVID-19. Only in-frame clones appear in the TCRdb table, and some are missing; sequencing was by immunoSEQ multiplex PCR. The data contain 350,000 to 450,000 clones, about 85% of them singletons. The sample consisted of peripheral blood. These receptor sequences come from a woman between 18 and 29 years old with acute or convalescent COVID-19.

In this sample, this clone turned up once. V is TRBV6-5 and J is TRBJ2-5, with 11 nucleotides matching TRBD2. Germline V gene data show CDR1 as MNHEY and CDR2 as SVGAGI. CDR3 length: 15 residues. Unmatched junction bases numbered 5, after V lost 5 bases and J lost 3 bases. CDR3 DNA: TGTGCCAGCAGTCCGGGACTAGCGGTTAAAGAGACCCAGTACTTC. This encodes CASSPGLAVKETQYF.

V usage is TRBV3-1 (or the pseudogene TRBV3-2) and J usage is TRBJ1-1; D remains unclear. The germline V gene encodes CDR1 LGHDT and CDR2 YNNKEL (reference sequence). This CDR3 is 13 amino acids long. V was clipped by 4 bases and J by 4 bases, with 10 bases between them. CDR3 protein: CASSPRVSTEAFF. CDR3 in DNA: TGTGCCAGCAGCCCGCGGGTCTCCACTGAAGCTTTCTTT.

The CDR3 spells CASSQPTGGDTHTEAFF. DNA of the CDR3: TGTGCCAGCAGCCAACCGACAGGGGGTGACACCCACACTGAAGCTTTCTTT. The chain uses TRBV3-1 (or the pseudogene TRBV3-2) and TRBJ1-1; TRBD1 agrees at 9 bases. This CDR3 region has 17 residues. The V gene end was trimmed by 2 bases and the J gene end by 3 bases; junction bases not matched to a gene: 10. CDR1 and CDR2 from the germline V gene are LGHDT and YNNKEL (reference sequence).

This clone was observed a few times. The chain joins TRBV7-2 to TRBJ2-7; D not resolved. The CDR3 has 14 residues. Trimming left V 5 bases short and J 2 bases short, with 13 bases between. Looked up from germline, CDR1 is SGHTA and CDR2 is FQGNSA. The CDR3 is CASSPPSRPYEQYF. CDR3 sequence (DNA): TGTGCCAGCAGCCCCCCGAGTCGTCCCTACGAGCAGTACTTC. Full variable domain (outside the CDR3, taken from reference TRBV7-2 and TRBJ2-7): GAGVSQSPSNKVTEKGKDVELRCDPISGHTALYWYRQSLGQGLEFLIYFQGNSAPDKSGLPSDRFSAERTGGSVSTLTIQRTQQEDSAVYLCASSPPSRPYEQYFGPGTRLTVT.

This clone is deemed medium-sized. The rearrangement links TRBV19 to TRBJ1-1, with 7 bases identical to TRBD1. The CDR3 contains 15 residues. J gave up 4 bases and V 0 bases, and 5 bases lay outside the gene matches. Per germline, CDR1 LNHDA and CDR2 SQIVND (reference sequence). The CDR3 sequence is CASSIDDRVGTEAFF. The CDR3 DNA sequence: TGTGCCAGTAGTATAGACGACAGGGTGGGCACTGAAGCTTTCTTT.

Of note for this clone: This CDR3 is also generated by other DNA sequences in the sample. This chain joins TRBV27 and TRBJ2-2; D not certain. This CDR3 is 13 amino acids long. V was trimmed by 4 bases and J by 2 bases, leaving 5 bases between them. Germline V gene sequence: CDR1 MNHEY, CDR2 SMNVEV (reference sequence). The CDR3, as DNA: TGTGCCAGCAGTTCGAGCAACACCGGGGAGCTGTTTTTT. Translating gives CASSSSNTGELFF.

The genes are TRBV30 and TRBJ1-2; 8 positions match TRBD1. Germline loops: CDR1 GTSNPN, CDR2 SVGIG (reference sequence). With V trimmed by 3 bases and J by 1 base, 1 base remained unmatched. CDR3 length: 13 amino acids. As DNA, the CDR3 is TGTGCCTGGAGCACAGGGGGTAACTATGGCTACACCTTC. It specifies CAWSTGGNYGYTF. Drawing the rest from reference TRBV30 and TRBJ1-2, the complete variable domain is SQTIHQWPATLVQPVGSPLSLECTVEGTSNPNLYWYRQAAGRGLQLLFYSVGIGQISSEVPQNLSASRPQDRQFILSSKKLLLSDSGFYLCAWSTGGNYGYTFGSGTRLTVV.

This chain joins TRBV27 and TRBJ1-6; the match to TRBD1 covers 7 bases. The CDR3 is 13 amino acids. Trimming removed 7 bases from V and 10 bases from J; junction bases left unmatched: 7. From germline, CDR1 is MNHEY and CDR2 SMNVEV (reference sequence). The CDR3 DNA sequence: TGTGCCAGCACGACAGGGTCGGGCTCACCCCTCCACTTT. This sequence encodes CASTTGSGSPLHF.

This clone was recorded once. The V gene is TRBV6-5, the J gene TRBJ2-7; tentatively, D is TRBD2 (6 bases). The CDR3 has 14 residues. With 6 bases removed from V and 2 bases from J, the gap between germline ends came to 14 bases. CDR1 and CDR2 (germline): MNHEY, SVGAGI. CDR3: CASRLAGGPYEQYF. In DNA, the CDR3 is TGTGCCAGCAGACTGGCAGGAGGGCCCTACGAGCAGTACTTC.